Following are 15 T cell receptor beta chains from one sample sequenced in a study of T cell responses to AZD1222 COVID-19 vaccine. Measured with immunoSEQ multiplex PCR; TCRdb has only the in-frame clones, and not every one. The sample includes about 150,000 clones, 86% seen only once; the top ten take roughly 5.8%. Sequenced here: peripheral blood, sampled on day 0 of MenACWY control vaccination. The origin of the receptors is an adult in good health.

The V call is TRBV7-3, the J call TRBJ1-1; D call uncertain. CDR3 length: 12 amino acids. Per the germline V gene, CDR1 is SGHTA and CDR2 is FQGTGA. V was trimmed by 6 bases and J by 7 bases, leaving 12 bases between them. CDR3 sequence (DNA): TGTGCCAGCAGGGCGACATCCGGTGAAGCTTTCTTT. This encodes CASRATSGEAFF.

The chain carries TRBV9 and TRBJ2-7; 9 bases are a match to TRBD1. Trimming at V came to 0 bases and at J to 2 bases, leaving 6 bases not matched to a gene. Germline V gene data show CDR1 as SGDLS and CDR2 as YYNGEE. The CDR3 contains 16 residues. This CDR3 reads CASSVGLGQGPYEQYF. In nucleotides, the CDR3 is TGTGCCAGCAGCGTAGGTCTGGGACAGGGACCCTACGAGCAGTACTTC.

The V call is TRBV12-3 or TRBV12-4, the J call TRBJ1-4; perhaps TRBD1 as D (5 bases). V shed 8 bases and J shed 4 bases, with 8 bases lying between them. This CDR3 comprises 12 residues. The CDR3 DNA sequence: TGTGCCAGCTGGGGGGGTAATGAAAAACTGTTTTTT. It codes for CASWGGNEKLFF.

V gene TRBV5-1 combines with J gene TRBJ2-3; a possible D gene is TRBD1 (5 bases). The CDR3 is made up of 15 amino acids. V lost 2 bases to trimming and J lost 0 bases, with 10 bases between them. Germline loops: CDR1 SGHRS, CDR2 YFSETQ. The CDR3 loop reads CASSFDSTSTDTQYF. The CDR3 DNA reads as TGCGCCAGCAGCTTCGACAGTACTAGCACAGATACGCAGTATTTT.

The chain combines TRBV2 with TRBJ2-7; 10 nucleotides agree with TRBD1. Germline values: CDR1 SNHLY, CDR2 FYNNEI. The CDR3 runs to 16 residues. V was pared by 4 bases and J by 1 base, with 7 bases of the junction left unmatched. CDR3 loop: CASSVMRGQGSYEQYV. CDR3 nucleotides: TGTGCCAGCAGTGTGATGAGGGGACAGGGGTCCTACGAGCAGTACGTC.

The chain joins TRBV6-5 to TRBJ1-1; D unclear. This CDR3 is built from 12 residues. Germline loops: CDR1 MNHEY, CDR2 SVGAGI. Trimming removed 2 bases from V and 8 bases from J, with 9 bases in between. CDR3 DNA: TGTGCCAGCAGTTACATCAAATTCGAAGCTTTCTTT. As protein: CASSYIKFEAFF.

This chain connects TRBV29-1 to TRBJ1-3; TRBD1 might be the D (5 bases). The CDR3 has 13 residues. Trimming took off 5 bases at V and 2 bases at J, with 10 bases between the two ends. Germline V gives CDR1 SQVTM, CDR2 ANQGSEA. Here the CDR3 reads CSVLAGAGNTIYF. CDR3 nucleotides: TGCAGCGTTTTAGCGGGGGCTGGAAACACCATATATTTT. Filled out from reference TRBV29-1 and TRBJ1-3, the complete variable domain reads SAVISQKPSRDICQRGTSLTIQCQVDSQVTMMFWYRQQPGQSLTLIATANQGSEATYESGFVIDKFPISRPNLTFSTLTVSNMSPEDSSIYLCSVLAGAGNTIYFGEGSWLTVV.

This sequence joins TRBV4-3 and TRBJ1-5, with D unclear. This CDR3 has 19 amino acids. V was trimmed by 3 bases and J by 2 bases, leaving 23 bases between them. Germline values: CDR1 LGHNA, CDR2 YSLEER. CDR3 nucleotides: TGCGCCAGCAGCCACTCACCTCCGGGCCTTGAATGGGGCAATCAGCCCCAGCATTTT. Translating it yields CASSHSPPGLEWGNQPQHF.

The chain's CDR3 is CASSEDRRNTQYF. CDR3 coding DNA: TGTGCCAGCAGCGAGGACAGGCGCAATACGCAGTATTTT. The rearrangement joins TRBV5-6 to TRBJ2-3; the match to TRBD1 covers 7 bases. Germline-derived CDR1 and CDR2 are SGHDT and YYEEEE. Unmatched junction bases numbered 6, after V lost 4 bases and J lost 7 bases. The CDR3 runs to 13 residues.

This chain connects TRBV9 to TRBJ2-7; no firm D call. Germline V lookup: CDR1 SGDLS, CDR2 YYNGEE. V was shortened by 4 bases and J by 2 bases, with 13 bases between the two germline ends. The CDR3 is made up of 14 amino acids. The DNA for the CDR3 is TGTGCCAGCAGCCCTCAAAGGGTACCCTACGAGCAGTACTTC. This sequence encodes CASSPQRVPYEQYF.

CDR3 sequence (DNA): TGTGCCAGCAGCCTCTGGACTAGCGGGGGGGTAAGTGAGCAGTTCTTC. Protein sequence: CASSLWTSGGVSEQFF. V gene TRBV3-1 (or the pseudogene TRBV3-2) combines with J gene TRBJ2-1; TRBD2 agrees at 15 bases. The germline V gene has CDR1 LGHDT and CDR2 YNNKEL (reference sequence). J lost 9 bases, V lost 4 bases, and 7 bases had no gene match. The CDR3 has 16 residues.

The V call is TRBV27, the J call TRBJ1-5; unclear D gene. V gave up 8 bases and J gave up 2 bases, with 10 bases separating them. The CDR3 has 13 amino acids. Germline V CDR1 and CDR2: MNHEY, SMNVEV (reference sequence). The CDR3 DNA sequence: TGTGCCAGCGGAATCGGGGGCAATCAGCCCCAGCATTTT. Its translation is CASGIGGNQPQHF.

The sample holds a few counts of this clone. This sequence joins TRBV10-1 and TRBJ2-5; maybe TRBD1 (6 bases). CDR1 is WNHNN and CDR2 is SYGVQD in the germline V gene (reference sequence). The CDR3 is made up of 14 amino acids. Trimming cost V 5 bases and J 3 bases, with 13 bases left between them. CDR3 residues: CASSIGGGEETQYF. The CDR3 coding sequence is TGCGCCAGCAGTATTGGGGGCGGAGAAGAGACCCAGTACTTC.

This clone was counted between two and nine times. CDR3 bases: TGTGCCAGCAGCTTAGCGACACTGGGGGATAGCAATCAGCCCCAGCATTTT. Protein product: CASSLATLGDSNQPQHF. The chain employs TRBV7-8 and TRBJ1-5, with TRBD1 as a possible D gene (5 bases). V was shortened by 0 bases and J by 0 bases, with 12 bases between the two germline ends. The CDR3 is 17 residues long. Germline lookup yields CDR1 SGHVS and CDR2 FQNEAQ.

J is TRBJ1-1 and V is TRBV24-1; D is unresolved. Deletions cut 4 bases from V and 6 bases from J, with 11 bases between. CDR1 and CDR2 (germline): KGHDR, SFDVKD. The CDR3 sequence is 13 residues long. This CDR3 reads CATSERRSSEAFF. The CDR3 DNA reads as TGTGCCACCAGTGAGAGGAGGAGTTCTGAAGCTTTCTTT.